This entry is about one T cell receptor (beta chain). Antigen: not known. Assay used: immunoSEQ multiplex PCR; TCRdb lists only in-frame clones, some missing. The sample lists tens of thousands of clones, approximately 81% occurring once. This sample is part of a study of OX40 agonist ivuxolimab in advanced cancers. Background on the study: Across the patients, intravenous ivuxolimab was delivered every 2 weeks at 0.01 to 10 mg/kg. Treatment received earlier with anti-PD-1, anti-PD-L1 or anti-CTLA-4 agents was allowed, and 40% had some. Three patients responded partially, comprising one with hepatocellular carcinoma and two with cutaneous melanoma.

General study points: CD8+ T cells were the subset that, on average, had more expanded clones than CD4+.

This CDR3 region has 16 residues. Germline V lookup: CDR1 LNHNV, CDR2 YYDKDF (reference sequence). The V gene end was trimmed by 3 bases and the J gene end by 2 bases; junction bases not matched to a gene: 4. The TCR originated in an adult with an advanced solid tumor such as melanoma, head and neck, liver or kidney cancer. Sequenced material: CD4+ or CD8+ T cells sorted from blood, taken in a trial of the OX40 agonist ivuxolimab. J is TRBJ1-4 and V is TRBV15; 9 bases agree with TRBD1. CDR3 in amino acids: CATSRTTGGTNEKLFF. The CDR3 region has the DNA TGTGCCACCAGCAGGACCACAGGGGGCACTAATGAAAAACTGTTTTTT.